These 10 T cell receptor beta chains came from one sample sequenced in a study of T-cell memory formation after mild COVID-19. Each CDR3 protein is one row after TCRdb ran MiXCR on the 5' RACE reads. This repertoire shows fewer than 650,000 distinct CDR3 sequences, less than 25% found once; its top ten account for approximately 8.4%. Sequencing was performed on PBMCs or a T cell subset sorted from them (not recorded which). These receptor sequences come from an adult woman who had mild COVID-19 (a few samples of this study predate the infection). Cell type and time point are not known.

This clonotype has a handful of counts. The chain employs TRBV3-1 and TRBJ2-5; the D gene is possibly TRBD2 (6 bases). CDR1 LGHDT and CDR2 YNNKEL come from the germline V gene (reference sequence). V shed 4 bases and J shed 6 bases, with 18 bases lying between them. The CDR3 is 15 residues long. CDR3 DNA sequence: TGTGCCAGCAGCCTTTCCGGGAGAGATAGAAAGACCCAGTACTTC. It codes for CASSLSGRDRKTQYF.

The sample holds a few counts of this clonotype. The chain employs TRBV12-3 or TRBV12-4 and TRBJ2-7; tentative D call: TRBD1 (6 bases). The CDR3 totals 14 residues. The germline V and J ends were trimmed by 5 bases and 3 bases, with 14 bases remaining between them. CDR3 nucleotides: TGTGCCAGCAGTCCCTCCCGGACAGACTACGAGCAGTACTTC. Translated: CASSPSRTDYEQYF.

This clonotype was recorded a few times. This rearrangement joins TRBV5-1 to TRBJ1-1; no reliable D call. The CDR3 totals 15 residues. The germline V gene encodes CDR1 SGHRS and CDR2 YFSETQ. The ends were cut back, 4 bases at V and 1 base at J, with 14 bases in the middle. The CDR3 bases are TGCGCCAGCAGCCCATTCGGGGATCGGAACACTGAAGCTTTCTTT. It specifies CASSPFGDRNTEAFF.

The genes are TRBV4-1 and TRBJ2-3, with D possibly matching TRBD1 (5 bases). CDR3 length: 16 amino acids. V lost 4 bases, J lost 3 bases, and 17 bases lay in between. Germline CDR1 is MGHRA and CDR2 is YSYEKL. CDR3 nucleotide sequence: TGCGCCAGCAGCCTAAGGGTAGGGCAGGGAACAGATACGCAGTATTTT. Translated: CASSLRVGQGTDTQYF.

This clonotype was seen only a few times. This chain uses TRBV12-3 or TRBV12-4 with TRBJ2-3, with TRBD1 identical over 10 bases. Trimming took 6 bases from V and 5 from J; bases not matched to a gene: 20. This CDR3 spans 19 amino acids. This CDR3 is CASSTGTGVRSGAVDTQYF. The CDR3 bases are TGTGCCAGCAGCACCGGGACAGGGGTTCGAAGTGGTGCAGTAGATACGCAGTATTTT.

This clonotype appeared many times. V usage is TRBV3-1 and J usage is TRBJ2-1, with TRBD2 identical over 12 bases. This CDR3 contains 20 residues. V shed 3 bases, J shed 7 bases, and the junction held 19 bases outside the gene matches. Germline assignment: CDR1 LGHDT and CDR2 YNNKEL (reference sequence). CDR3 amino acids: CASSQGTGGGRTSGNNEQFF. CDR3 nucleotides: TGTGCCAGCAGCCAGGGGACAGGCGGAGGTAGGACTAGCGGGAATAATGAGCAGTTCTTC.

The CDR3 spells CASSQVAGGPYEQYF. The CDR3 DNA follows: TGTGCCAGCAGCCAAGTAGCGGGAGGGCCTTACGAGCAGTACTTC. This chain joins TRBV14 and TRBJ2-7; 11 bases align to TRBD2. Germline-derived CDR1 and CDR2 are SGHDN and FVKESK. The CDR3 has 15 residues. Trimming took 1 base from V and 4 from J; bases not matched to a gene: 3.

V is TRBV10-3 and J is TRBJ2-1; no clear D gene. Trimming removed 7 bases at V and 1 base at J, with 11 bases between. The CDR3 contains 14 residues. Germline V lookup: CDR1 ENHRY, CDR2 SYGVKD. The CDR3 sequence: CAIIADPSYNEQFF. CDR3 nucleotide sequence: TGTGCCATCATCGCAGATCCGTCCTACAATGAGCAGTTCTTC.

This clonotype was observed a handful of times. The chain combines TRBV20-1 with TRBJ2-1, with a tentative D call TRBD1 (6 bases). V was shortened by 3 bases and J by 5 bases, with 23 bases between the two germline ends. Germline V gene data show CDR1 as DFQATT and CDR2 as SNEGSKA (reference sequence). CDR3 size: 17 residues. Here the CDR3 reads CSARSRGYKASDNEQFF. In DNA form, the CDR3 reads TGCAGTGCTAGGAGCAGGGGATATAAGGCTTCGGACAATGAGCAGTTCTTC.

This clonotype was observed at least ten times. This chain connects TRBV10-3 to TRBJ2-7, with TRBD1 identical over 8 bases. After removal of 4 bases from V and 3 bases from J, the junction contained 8 bases not matched to a gene. The CDR3 extends over 15 amino acids. Per the germline V gene, CDR1 is ENHRY and CDR2 is SYGVKD. The CDR3 loop reads CAISGGDRRNYEQYF. The CDR3 DNA sequence: TGTGCCATCAGTGGAGGGGACAGGAGGAACTACGAGCAGTACTTC.